Listed below are T cell receptor beta chains from one sample, sequenced in a study of blood T cell repertoires in COVID-19. Using immunoSEQ multiplex PCR, the repertoire was profiled, and TCRdb retains in-frame clones only, with some absent. The data show around 300,000 clones, approximately 88% seen once. Material for sequencing was PBMCs or T cells enriched from blood (not recorded which). These receptors all come from a woman aged 35 to 49 who had recovered from COVID-19. Both conserved end residues are trimmed from each CDR3.

j_gene: TRBJ1-1
v_gene: TRBV19
CDR3aa: ASLSGGTGGRNTEAF

j_gene: TRBJ2-5
v_gene: TRBV27
CDR3aa: ASSWGTGGIETQY

j_gene: TRBJ2-1
v_gene: TRBV5-6
CDR3aa: ASSLRRDRYNEQF

j_gene: TRBJ1-6
v_gene: TRBV30
CDR3aa: AWKPGTYNSPLH

j_gene: TRBJ2-7
v_gene: TRBV4-1
CDR3aa: ASSQHRDNKPYEQY

j_gene: TRBJ1-2
v_gene: TRBV11-2
CDR3aa: ASSSRVGYGYT

j_gene: TRBJ2-5
v_gene: TRBV11-2
CDR3aa: ASSLRDRAPVQY

j_gene: TRBJ1-4
v_gene: TRBV12-3/TRBV12-4
CDR3aa: ASTPDWNEKLF

j_gene: TRBJ1-5
v_gene: TRBV2
CDR3aa: ASSEARTDRGRVSNQPQH

j_gene: TRBJ1-6
v_gene: TRBV19
CDR3aa: ASSDPRGRYSPLH

j_gene: TRBJ2-1
v_gene: TRBV5-6
CDR3aa: ASSFGSSGTHNEQF

j_gene: TRBJ1-5
v_gene: TRBV10-2
CDR3aa: ASSESWGGGQPQH

j_gene: TRBJ2-7
v_gene: TRBV5-4
CDR3aa: ASSPSRTSGTYEQY

j_gene: TRBJ1-5
v_gene: TRBV6-5
CDR3aa: ASSYEPTNSNQPQH

j_gene: TRBJ2-7
v_gene: TRBV5-4
CDR3aa: ASSLAASREQY

j_gene: TRBJ1-5
v_gene: TRBV7-2
CDR3aa: ASSLRGDRSQPQH

j_gene: TRBJ2-7
v_gene: TRBV27
CDR3aa: ASSSILASGTGDRYEQY

j_gene: TRBJ2-2
v_gene: TRBV7-6
CDR3aa: ASSLVRLPTGELF

j_gene: TRBJ1-1
v_gene: TRBV5-1
CDR3aa: ASSLGIFRTAGNTEAF

j_gene: TRBJ1-2
v_gene: TRBV5-6
CDR3aa: ASSYRGRSYGYT

j_gene: TRBJ1-1
v_gene: TRBV30
CDR3aa: AWTTGSNTEAF

j_gene: TRBJ1-2
v_gene: TRBV6-1
CDR3aa: ASSDVLGLKRGNYGYT

j_gene: TRBJ2-5
v_gene: TRBV18
CDR3aa: ASSSRQGAEETQY

j_gene: TRBJ2-7
v_gene: TRBV7-2
CDR3aa: ASSLAADSHEQY

j_gene: TRBJ1-2
v_gene: TRBV18
CDR3aa: ASSPPAEGART

j_gene: TRBJ2-1
v_gene: TRBV19
CDR3aa: ASRTTSGRANEQF

j_gene: TRBJ2-5
v_gene: TRBV2
CDR3aa: ASSLDGQETQY

j_gene: TRBJ1-2
v_gene: TRBV6-5
CDR3aa: ASSPLTQGAYGYT

j_gene: TRBJ2-7
v_gene: TRBV30
CDR3aa: AWSLAGGFHEQY